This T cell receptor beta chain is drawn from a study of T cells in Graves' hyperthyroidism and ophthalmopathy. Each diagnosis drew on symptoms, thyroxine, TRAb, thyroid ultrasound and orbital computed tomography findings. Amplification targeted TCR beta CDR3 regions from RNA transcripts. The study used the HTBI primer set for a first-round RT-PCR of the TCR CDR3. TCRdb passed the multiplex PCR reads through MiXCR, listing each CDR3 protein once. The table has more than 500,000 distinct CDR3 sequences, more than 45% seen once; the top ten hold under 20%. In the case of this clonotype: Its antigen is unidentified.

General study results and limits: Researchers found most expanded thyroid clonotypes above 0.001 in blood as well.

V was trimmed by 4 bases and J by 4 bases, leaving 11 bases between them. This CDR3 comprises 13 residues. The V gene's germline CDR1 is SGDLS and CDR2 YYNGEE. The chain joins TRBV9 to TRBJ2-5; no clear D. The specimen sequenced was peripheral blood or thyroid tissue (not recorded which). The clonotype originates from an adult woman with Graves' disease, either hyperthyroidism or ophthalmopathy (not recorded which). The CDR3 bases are TGTGCCAGCAGCCACCGGAGTAGAGAGACCCAGTACTTC. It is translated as CASSHRSRETQYF.